This T cell receptor (beta chain) stems from a study of Ad26.COV2.S vaccination and SARS-CoV-2 variants. Study background: Intramuscular Ad26.COV2.S doses were given once or twice, 56 days apart.

Treatment meaning: roughly 19 received Ad26.COV2.S at low or high dose, single or two shots; about 5 received placebo; per-sample allocation not given. Samples came from day 63 after the first vaccine or placebo injection. Donation came from an adult in Boston who was aged 18-55 years. Wuhan-strain SARS-CoV-2 spike was expressed by the Ad26 vector that made up the vaccine. Germline CDR1 is KGHDR and CDR2 is SFDVKD. CDR3 length equals 13 residues. V lost 5 bases, J lost 4 bases, and 10 bases lay in between. Repertoires were generated with immunoSEQ multiplex PCR, while TCRdb's copy carries only in-frame clones and drops some. Counted here are some 330,000 clones, around 90% occurring once; the ten biggest clones make up over 5%.

The V and J genes are TRBV24-1 and TRBJ1-2; D is unclear. The TCR originated in a person between 18 and 59 years old who received the Ad26.COV2.S COVID-19 vaccine or a placebo. The sample here was peripheral blood, taken in a trial of Ad26.COV2.S vaccine versus placebo. The CDR3 DNA is TGTGCCACCAGTGTGGGTCAGTTCTATGGCTACACCTTC. Protein sequence: CATSVGQFYGYTF.